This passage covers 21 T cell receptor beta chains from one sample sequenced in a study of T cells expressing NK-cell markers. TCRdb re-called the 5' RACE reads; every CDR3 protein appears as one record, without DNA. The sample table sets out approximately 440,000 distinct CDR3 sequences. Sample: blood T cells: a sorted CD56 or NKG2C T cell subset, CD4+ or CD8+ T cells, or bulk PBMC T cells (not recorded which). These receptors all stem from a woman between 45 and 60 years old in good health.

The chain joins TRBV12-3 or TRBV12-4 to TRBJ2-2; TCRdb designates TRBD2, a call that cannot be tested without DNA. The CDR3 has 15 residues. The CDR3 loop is CASSRGTINTGELFF.

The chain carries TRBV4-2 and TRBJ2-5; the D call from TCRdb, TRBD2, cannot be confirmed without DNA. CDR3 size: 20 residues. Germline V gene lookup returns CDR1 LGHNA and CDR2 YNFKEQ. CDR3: CASSQGGSGTEKLYQETQYF.

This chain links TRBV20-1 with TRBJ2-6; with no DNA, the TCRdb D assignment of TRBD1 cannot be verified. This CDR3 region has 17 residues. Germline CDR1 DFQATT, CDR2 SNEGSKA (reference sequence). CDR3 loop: CSARGGQGALGANVLTF.

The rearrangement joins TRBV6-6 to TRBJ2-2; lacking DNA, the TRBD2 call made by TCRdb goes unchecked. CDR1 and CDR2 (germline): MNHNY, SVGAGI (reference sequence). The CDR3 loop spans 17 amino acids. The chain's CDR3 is CASSPRAPGGPIGELFF.

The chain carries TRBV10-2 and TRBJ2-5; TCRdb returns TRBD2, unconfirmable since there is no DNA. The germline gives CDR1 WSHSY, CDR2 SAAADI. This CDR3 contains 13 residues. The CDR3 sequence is CASSDGLRAKRYF.

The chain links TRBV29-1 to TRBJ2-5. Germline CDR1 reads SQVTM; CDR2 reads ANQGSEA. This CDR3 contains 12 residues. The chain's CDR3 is CSYKRDVWTQYF.

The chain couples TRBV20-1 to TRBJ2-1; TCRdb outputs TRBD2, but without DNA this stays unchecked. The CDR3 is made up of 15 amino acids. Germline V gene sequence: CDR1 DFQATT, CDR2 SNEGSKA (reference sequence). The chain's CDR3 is CSAPLAGGLGNEQFF.

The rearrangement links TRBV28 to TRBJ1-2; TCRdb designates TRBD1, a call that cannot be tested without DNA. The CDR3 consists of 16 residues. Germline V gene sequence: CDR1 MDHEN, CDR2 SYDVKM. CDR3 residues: CASTERGTGVSYGYTF.

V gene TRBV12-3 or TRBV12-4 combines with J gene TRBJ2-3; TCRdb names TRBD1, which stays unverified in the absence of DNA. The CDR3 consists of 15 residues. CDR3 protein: CASSSSGAPGDTQYF.

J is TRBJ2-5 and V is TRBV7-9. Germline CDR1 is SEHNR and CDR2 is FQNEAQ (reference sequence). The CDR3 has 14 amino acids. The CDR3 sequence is CASSFVGVEETQYF.

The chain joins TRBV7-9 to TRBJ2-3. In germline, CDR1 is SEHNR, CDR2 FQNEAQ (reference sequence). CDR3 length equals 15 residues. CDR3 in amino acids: CASSSVDSGTDTQYF.

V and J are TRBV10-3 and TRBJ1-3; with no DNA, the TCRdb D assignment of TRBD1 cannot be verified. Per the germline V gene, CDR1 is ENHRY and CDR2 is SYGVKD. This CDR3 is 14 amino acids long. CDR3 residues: CAISTTGVGNTIYF.

The CDR3 spells CASSQLLQRRNNEQFF. V gene TRBV4-1 combines with J gene TRBJ2-1. CDR3 length: 16 amino acids. From germline, CDR1 is MGHRA and CDR2 YSYEKL.

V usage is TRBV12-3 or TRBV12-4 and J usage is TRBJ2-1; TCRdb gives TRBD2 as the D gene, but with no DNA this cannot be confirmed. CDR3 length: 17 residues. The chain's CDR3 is CASSPPGSGRRLNEQFF.

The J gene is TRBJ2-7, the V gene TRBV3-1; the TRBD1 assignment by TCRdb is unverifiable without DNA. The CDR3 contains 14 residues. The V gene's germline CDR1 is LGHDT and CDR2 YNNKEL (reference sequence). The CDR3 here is CASGLSGTPYEQYF.

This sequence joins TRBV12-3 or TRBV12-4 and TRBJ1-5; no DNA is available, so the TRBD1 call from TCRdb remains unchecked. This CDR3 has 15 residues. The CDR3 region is CASSLYQAPNQPQHF.

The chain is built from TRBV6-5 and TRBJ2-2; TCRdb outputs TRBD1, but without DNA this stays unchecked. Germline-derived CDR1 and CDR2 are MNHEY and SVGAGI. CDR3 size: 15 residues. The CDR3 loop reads CASSDRNRDTGELFF.

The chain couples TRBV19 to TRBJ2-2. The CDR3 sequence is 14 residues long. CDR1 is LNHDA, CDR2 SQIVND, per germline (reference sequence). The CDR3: CASRSRTNTGELFF.

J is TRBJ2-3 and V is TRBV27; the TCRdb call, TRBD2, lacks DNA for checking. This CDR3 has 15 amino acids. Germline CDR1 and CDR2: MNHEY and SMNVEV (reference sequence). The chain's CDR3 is CASSPPGLGTDTQYF.

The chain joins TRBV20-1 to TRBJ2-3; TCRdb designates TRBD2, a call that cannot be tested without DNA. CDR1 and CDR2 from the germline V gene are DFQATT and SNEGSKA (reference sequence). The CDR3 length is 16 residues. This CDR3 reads CSARAGRDRWAYTQYF.

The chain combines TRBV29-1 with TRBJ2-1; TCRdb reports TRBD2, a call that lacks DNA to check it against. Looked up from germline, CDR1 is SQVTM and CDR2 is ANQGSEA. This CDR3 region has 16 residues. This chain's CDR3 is CSVEDLDSGTGNEQFF.